This paragraph covers one TCR beta chain sequence. The table lists this clonotype with a count of one. The antigen this receptor binds is unknown. One base away there is no much larger clone; base qualities are not given. A lone read is weak support. The sample originates from a study of T cells in Graves' hyperthyroidism and ophthalmopathy (dated by TCRdb to between 2018 and 2021). Turning to the overall study: Peripheral blood was collected at initial diagnosis, before any treatment. Whether ophthalmopathy could be predicted prospectively was tested in an independent validation cohort made up of roughly 19 hyperthyroidism patients plus 17 patients who later progressed to ophthalmopathy. In addition, the study compared T-cell repertoires in thyroid tissue and in blood from roughly six Graves' hyperthyroidism patients. The roughly 94 discovery patients were randomly split 7:3 into training and test sets. After blood sampling, hyperthyroidism patients were treated with methimazole at a starting dose of 30 mg daily, and ophthalmopathy patients were treated with high-dose intravenous methylprednisolone. TCR Vbeta CDR3 sequencing of approximately 140 peripheral blood samples (about 45 ophthalmopathy, 75 hyperthyroidism and roughly 17 progressor patients) is reported in the paper. TCR V-J signatures able to tell the groups apart were searched for in a discovery cohort of 95 to 100 patients, of whom fewer than 45 had Graves' ophthalmopathy and about 60 had stable Graves' hyperthyroidism.

The TCR beta CDR3 regions were amplified from the RNA transcripts. For the first round of RT-PCR on the TCR CDR3, the HTBI primer set was used together with the Qiagen OneStep RT-PCR kit. A second multiplex PCR round built the libraries, followed by size selection and purification. The libraries were sequenced on an Illumina HiSeq2000 using paired-end 100 bp reads. The authors' analysis ran thus. SOAPnuke was used to process the raw data, throwing out any read that contained adapters or uncalled bases, had a mean Phred below 15, or lacked an exact constant-primer or identifier match. COPE v1.2.5 was used to merge the high-quality paired reads, and each unique nucleotide sequence was defined as a clonotype. MiTCR v1.1 was used to align clonotypes to the IMGT TRBV, TRBD and TRBJ reference segments. Analysis was restricted to V-J combinations with a frequency above 0.0001, which covered 98% to 99.2% of repertoires. A TCS score was defined as the ratio between F50 (clonal expansion) and ExV (chaos), using BLOSUM62-based TCRdist between CDR3 peptides within each V-J. Welch's t-statistics and random forest reduced roughly 540 V-J features to roughly 13, which were used in a naive Bayes classifier (R e1071). The public reads were reanalyzed by TCRdb: fastp trimming at Q25, MiXCR alignment, in-frame beta chains only. Identical CDR3 protein sequences are pooled into one entry, listed with their most common genes and DNA. TCRdb, rather than the study authors, made the V and J calls. The sample yields 250,000 to 300,000 distinct CDR3 sequences; around 13% were counted once. 7.9% of the sample rests with the top ten.

Graves' hyperthyroidism was defined as stable when no progression to ophthalmopathy occurred over 18 months of follow-up. The hyperthyroidism patients were between 18 and 65 years old and newly diagnosed, with a disease duration of less than 2 months. Patients with uncontrolled infections, other autoimmune diseases, pregnancy or lactation were excluded. Diagnoses relied on clinical symptoms, serum thyroxine and TRAb, thyroid ultrasound and orbital computed tomography. Ficoll-Paque density gradient centrifugation was used to isolate PBMCs from around 9.1 ml of fresh peripheral blood. Total RNA was extracted with Trizol reagent, and quality was checked on an Agilent 2100 Bioanalyzer. Summary of the overall study and its limitations: No statistical method was used to fix the sample size in advance, and group allocation was not hidden from the investigators. A model built on a 13 V-J signature distinguished ophthalmopathy from stable hyperthyroidism, reaching roughly 88% sensitivity and approximately 83% specificity in cross-validation and 80%/75% in testing. In validation, the model predicted progression to ophthalmopathy a median of approximately 6.3 months before onset, with about 71% sensitivity and 72.22% specificity. Blood samples also contained most of the expanded thyroid clonotypes (frequency above 0.001), which suggests that blood repertoires may reflect thyroid immune responses.

The V end loses 2 bases and the J end loses 3 bases, and a stretch of 5 bases separates them. Taken from the germline V gene, the CDR1 and CDR2 loops are KGHSH and LQKENI. The CDR3 covers 13 residues, taking in both the cysteine and the phenylalanine. This entry keeps only the CDR3 DNA: 39 bases, framed from base 1. The sequence was obtained from a woman in her forties with Graves' hyperthyroidism. The chain is made from TRBV18 and TRBJ1-3; no D gene is confidently identified. Sample: blood. The CDR3 reads as follows: CASSPGLGNTIYF. DNA sequence: TGTGCCAGCTCACCAGGGCTTGGAAACACCATATATTTT.